Listed below are T cell receptor beta chains from one sample, sequenced in a study of beta chain features in type 1 diabetes. Here immunoSEQ multiplex PCR was the method, and the copy in TCRdb shows in-frame clones only, minus some. The sample lists 300,000 to 400,000 clones; about a tenth were seen once. The source material was central memory CD4+ T cells from blood. The receptors here all came from a man aged 30 to 39 with type 1 diabetes. CDR3s include the opening cysteine and the closing phenylalanine or tryptophan. D genes are given only for firm matches. A row's size may be missing; if present it is once, few, many or a size class.

j_call	v_call	clone_size	d_call	cdr3_nt	cdr3_aa
TRBJ2-5	TRBV5-1	-	TRBD1	TGCGCCAGCAGCCCCATACAGGGGGCCGCGAAGACCCAGTACTTC	CASSPIQGAAKTQYF
TRBJ2-2	TRBV19	few	-	TGTGCCAGTAGTACCTACGGAAGGGACGGGGAGCTGTTTTTT	CASSTYGRDGELFF
TRBJ1-1	TRBV29-1	few	-	TGCAGCTTTGCCCGGGAATACACTGAAGCTTTCTTT	CSFAREYTEAFF
TRBJ2-3	TRBV7-2	few	-	TGTGCCAGCAGGGTGACAGGACGCACAGATACGCAGTATTTT	CASRVTGRTDTQYF
TRBJ2-3	TRBV18	-	TRBD1	TGTGCCAGCTCACCGACGACAGGGAGAAGAGATACGCAGTATTTT	CASSPTTGRRDTQYF
TRBJ1-2	TRBV5-5	many	TRBD1	TGTGCCAGCAGCTTGGAGGGACAGGGGAACTATGGCTACACCTTC	CASSLEGQGNYGYTF
TRBJ1-5	TRBV30	-	TRBD1	TGTGCCTGGAGTTTGCAGGGGGCCGTGCAGCCCCAGCATTTT	CAWSLQGAVQPQHF
TRBJ2-7	TRBV7-9	-	-	TGTGCCAGCAGCTCCGAACAGGGTAGTGAGCAGTACTTC	CASSSEQGSEQYF
TRBJ1-4	TRBV10-3	few	-	TGTGCCATCAGTGAGGGCAGGAGCGAGGGGGGAAATGAAAAACTGTTTTTT	CAISEGRSEGGNEKLFF
TRBJ2-7	TRBV30	once	-	TGTGCCTGGAGTAATGGAGGGAAGAACGAGCAGTACTTC	CAWSNGGKNEQYF
TRBJ2-5	TRBV7-2	-	TRBD2	TGTGCCAGCAGCTTAGGGCTAGCGGGGGAGGAGGAGACCCAGTACTTC	CASSLGLAGEEETQYF
TRBJ2-5	TRBV30	few	-	TGTGCCTGGGACCGCTCTTACCAAGAGACCCAGTACTTC	CAWDRSYQETQYF
TRBJ1-2	TRBV28	-	-	TGTGCCAGCAGCCGCCTTGGTGGCTACACCTTC	CASSRLGGYTF
TRBJ2-7	TRBV7-2	-	TRBD2	TGTGCCAGCAGCTTAGCGGCGGGGGGCCCGACCTACGAGCAGTACTTC	CASSLAAGGPTYEQYF
TRBJ2-7	TRBV30	few	TRBD1	TGTGCCTGGAGTAAGGGTCACAGGGGGAGCTCCTACGAGCAGTACTTC	CAWSKGHRGSSYEQYF
TRBJ2-5	TRBV2	few	-	TGTGCCAGCACGTCTGGGTCGGAGACCCAGTACTTC	CASTSGSETQYF
TRBJ1-5	TRBV28	few	-	TGTGCCAGCAGTTCCCCGCAGGGACCGCCCCAGCATTTT	CASSSPQGPPQHF
TRBJ2-3	TRBV18	-	-	TGTGCCAGCTCAGCGACGGACGGAGCAGATACGCAGTATTTT	CASSATDGADTQYF
TRBJ1-1	TRBV7-6	many	-	TGTGCCAGCAGCTTAAAGGTGAACACTGAAGCTTTCTTT	CASSLKVNTEAFF
TRBJ2-7	TRBV28	-	-	TGTGCCAGCAGTTCATTCTACGAGCAGTACTTC	CASSSFYEQYF
TRBJ1-2	TRBV28	-	-	TGTGCCAGCAGTTCCTCACCTTTAGACCTGGGCTACACCTTC	CASSSSPLDLGYTF
TRBJ2-5	TRBV15	few	-	TGTGCCACCAGCAGAGATGGGGCGGAGACCCAGTACTTC	CATSRDGAETQYF
TRBJ1-6	TRBV28	few	-	TGTGCCAGCACCAGACCTTTAGTGGATTCACCCCTCCACTTT	CASTRPLVDSPLHF
TRBJ1-5	TRBV9	-	-	TGTGCCAGCAGCGTAGGGGTGACAGATAGCAATCAGCCCCAGCATTTT	CASSVGVTDSNQPQHF
TRBJ2-2	TRBV5-1	many	TRBD2	TGCGCCAGCAGCTTTATCACGGGACTAGCGGCTACCGGGGAGCTGTTTTTT	CASSFITGLAATGELFF
TRBJ2-7	TRBV6-1	-	TRBD1	TGTGCCAGCAGTGAAGACTACAGGGGACAAAGCTACGAGCAGTACTTC	CASSEDYRGQSYEQYF
TRBJ2-2	TRBV5-6	few	TRBD1	TGTGCCAGCAGCTTGTTAGGCGGGACAGGGGGTTCCGGGGAGCTGTTTTTT	CASSLLGGTGGSGELFF
TRBJ2-5	TRBV7-2	few	-	TGTGCCAGCAGCTTAGATCAGGGCCAAGAGGCCCAGTACTTC	CASSLDQGQEAQYF
TRBJ1-4	TRBV27	few	-	TGTGCCAGCAGTTTGACCGGAGATAATCGGGAACTGTTTTTT	CASSLTGDNRELFF
TRBJ1-3	TRBV7-2	-	-	TGTGCCAGCAGCCCGCAGGGCAGCTCTGGAAACACCATATATTTT	CASSPQGSSGNTIYF
TRBJ1-2	TRBV6-5	few	-	TGTGCCAGCAGTTACAGGGATACTGGCTACACCTTC	CASSYRDTGYTF
TRBJ1-4	TRBV30	few	TRBD1	TGTGCCTGGAGCGCCGGGACAGGGGTTACGTCTAATGAAAAACTGTTTTTT	CAWSAGTGVTSNEKLFF
TRBJ1-2	TRBV6-5	-	-	TGTGCCAGCAGTTACAGCACTAACTATGGCTACACCTTC	CASSYSTNYGYTF
TRBJ1-1	TRBV5-1	-	-	TGCGCCAGCGCATCCGGGGGAGGAGGGAACACTGAAGCTTTCTTT	CASASGGGGNTEAFF
TRBJ2-3	TRBV7-6	-	TRBD2	TGTGCCAGCAGCCAAGCGGGGGCCCCGCCAGATACGCAGTATTTT	CASSQAGAPPDTQYF
TRBJ2-7	TRBV28	-	-	TGTGCCAGCAGTTTAGGGCAGGGTCGTAGCGAGCAGTACTTC	CASSLGQGRSEQYF
TRBJ2-1	TRBV13	few	-	TGTGCCAGCAGCCGGCCCAACAATGAGCAGTTCTTC	CASSRPNNEQFF
TRBJ2-7	TRBV6-5	-	-	TGTGCCACGGCCAGGCCCTCCTACGAGCAGTACTTC	CATARPSYEQYF
TRBJ2-1	TRBV11-2	-	-	TGTGCCAGCAGCCCAGACCACTCCTACAATGAGCAGTTCTTC	CASSPDHSYNEQFF
TRBJ1-1	TRBV27	-	TRBD1	TGTGCCAGCAGCCACGGACAGGGCGCAGCTTTCTTT	CASSHGQGAAFF
TRBJ2-1	TRBV2	few	-	TGTGCCAGCAGAAATCGGGCCGCCAAAGCTACAATTGAGCAGTTCTTC	CASRNRAAKATIEQFF